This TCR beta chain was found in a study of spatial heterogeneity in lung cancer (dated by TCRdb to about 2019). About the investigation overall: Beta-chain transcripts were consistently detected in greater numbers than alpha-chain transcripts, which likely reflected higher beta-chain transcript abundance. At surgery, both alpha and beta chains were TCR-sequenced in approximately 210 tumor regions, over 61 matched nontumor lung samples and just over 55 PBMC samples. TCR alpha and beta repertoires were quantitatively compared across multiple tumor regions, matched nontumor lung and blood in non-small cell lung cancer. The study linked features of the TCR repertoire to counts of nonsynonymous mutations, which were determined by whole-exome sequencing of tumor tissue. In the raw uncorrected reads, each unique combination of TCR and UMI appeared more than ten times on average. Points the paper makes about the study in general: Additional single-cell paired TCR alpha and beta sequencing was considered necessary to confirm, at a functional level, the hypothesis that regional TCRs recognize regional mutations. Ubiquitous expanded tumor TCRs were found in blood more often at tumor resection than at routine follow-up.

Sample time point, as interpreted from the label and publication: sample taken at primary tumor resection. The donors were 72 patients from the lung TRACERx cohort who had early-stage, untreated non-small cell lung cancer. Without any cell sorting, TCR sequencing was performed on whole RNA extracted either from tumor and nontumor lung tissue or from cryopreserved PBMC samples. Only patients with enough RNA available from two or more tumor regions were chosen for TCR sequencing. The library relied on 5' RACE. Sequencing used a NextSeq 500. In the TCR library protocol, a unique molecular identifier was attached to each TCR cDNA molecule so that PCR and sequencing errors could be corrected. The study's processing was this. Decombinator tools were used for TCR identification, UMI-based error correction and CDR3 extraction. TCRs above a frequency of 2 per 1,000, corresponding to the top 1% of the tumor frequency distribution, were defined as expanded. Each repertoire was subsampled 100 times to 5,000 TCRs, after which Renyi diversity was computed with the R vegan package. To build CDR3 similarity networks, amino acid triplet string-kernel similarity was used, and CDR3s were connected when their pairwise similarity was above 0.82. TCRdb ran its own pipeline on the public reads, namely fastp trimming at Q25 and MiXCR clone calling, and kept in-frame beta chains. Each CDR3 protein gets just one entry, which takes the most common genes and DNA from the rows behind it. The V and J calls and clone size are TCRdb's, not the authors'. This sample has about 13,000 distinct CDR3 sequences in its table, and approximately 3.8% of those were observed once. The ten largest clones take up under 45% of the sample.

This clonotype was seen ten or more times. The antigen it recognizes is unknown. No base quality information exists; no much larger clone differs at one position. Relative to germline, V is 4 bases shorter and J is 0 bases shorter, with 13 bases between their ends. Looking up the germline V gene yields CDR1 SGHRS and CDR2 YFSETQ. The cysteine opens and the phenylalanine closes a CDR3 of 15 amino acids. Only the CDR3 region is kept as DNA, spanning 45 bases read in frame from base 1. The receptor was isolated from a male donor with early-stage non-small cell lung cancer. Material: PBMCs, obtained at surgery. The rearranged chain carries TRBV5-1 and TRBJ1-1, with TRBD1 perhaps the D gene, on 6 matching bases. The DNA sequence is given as TGCGCCAGCAGCCGGGACACGGGGATGAACACTGAAGCTTTCTTT. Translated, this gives CASSRDTGMNTEAFF.